What follows are 16 T cell receptor beta chains derived from one specimen sequenced in a study of blood T cells in healthy people across ages. Then a second PCR, running about 6 to 12 cycles, was carried out with a sample-barcoded 5' primer and a J-beta primer mix. TCRdb itself ran the 5' RACE reads through MiXCR, one entry per CDR3 protein. This sample has 1.5 million to 1.8 million distinct CDR3 sequences, with approximately 42% found just once. Sequencing input: blood. Receptor source: a woman aged 18-29 years in good health.

A remark on this clonotype: A much larger clone lies one base from this, so it may be a read error. J is TRBJ1-2 and V is TRBV4-3; the D gene is possibly TRBD1 (6 bases). CDR3 length equals 12 residues. CDR1 is LGHNA and CDR2 is YSLEER in the germline V gene. Trimming took 1 base from V and 13 from J, leaving 13 bases between them. The CDR3 region is CASSQGRTAITF. Here the CDR3 DNA reads TGCGCCAGCAGCCAAGGTAGGACAGCTATCACCTTC.

This rearrangement joins TRBV29-1 to TRBJ2-7; D is uncertain. V lost 3 bases to trimming and J lost 0 bases, with 9 bases between them. The CDR3 runs to 13 residues. CDR1 SQVTM and CDR2 ANQGSEA come from the germline V gene. The CDR3 coding sequence is TGCAGCGTTGAGGTGCCGAGCTCCTACGAGCAGTACTTC. Amino acids: CSVEVPSSYEQYF.

This clonotype was seen ten or more times. The chain links TRBV29-1 to TRBJ2-6; no firm D call. Germline CDR1 SQVTM, CDR2 ANQGSEA. The CDR3 extends over 14 amino acids. Trimming removed 6 bases at V and 0 bases at J, with 9 bases between. CDR3 DNA sequence: TGCAGCGTAGCTACAGCCTCTGGGGCCAACGTCCTGACTTTC. It encodes CSVATASGANVLTF.

This clonotype was counted only a few times. V and J are TRBV14 and TRBJ1-2, with D tentatively TRBD1 (5 bases). The CDR3 consists of 15 residues. CDR1 is SGHDN, CDR2 FVKESK, per germline. Trimming removed 2 bases from V and 4 bases from J, with 14 bases in between. In DNA, the CDR3 is TGTGCCAGCAGCCAACGGGGGTCGGGCCCCTATGGCTACACCTTC. Encoded protein: CASSQRGSGPYGYTF.

The chain couples TRBV4-2 to TRBJ2-7; D is unresolved. The CDR3 is made up of 15 amino acids. Trimming shortened V by 0 bases and J by 4 bases, and 13 bases separated the two germline ends. CDR1 and CDR2 from the germline V gene are LGHNA and YNFKEQ. CDR3 in amino acids: CASSQDPFGLYEQYF. DNA for the CDR3: TGTGCCAGCAGCCAAGACCCGTTCGGGTTATACGAGCAGTACTTC.

The chain carries TRBV25-1 and TRBJ1-6; D is perhaps TRBD1 (6 bases). The V and J ends lost 2 bases and 7 bases respectively, with 18 bases between them. CDR3 size: 17 residues. The germline V gene encodes CDR1 MGHDK and CDR2 SYGVNS. The CDR3 bases are TGTGCCAGCAGTGAAGGTCGTGGCAGGGGTAGGAATTCACCCCTCCACTTT. This sequence encodes CASSEGRGRGRNSPLHF.

This clonotype was seen a handful of times. The rearrangement uses TRBV12-3 or TRBV12-4 and TRBJ1-2; D is unresolved. The CDR3 consists of 11 residues. V lost 1 base to trimming and J lost 8 bases, with 5 bases between them. CDR3 sequence (DNA): TGTGCCAGCAGTTTAGAGTGGGGCTACACCTTC. It specifies CASSLEWGYTF.

This clonotype was seen a handful of times. The chain couples TRBV27 to TRBJ2-5; 7 nucleotides align to TRBD1. Losses at the gene ends were 5 bases for V and 2 bases for J; bases not matched to a gene: 8. This CDR3 is 15 amino acids long. CDR1 and CDR2 from the germline V gene are MNHEY and SMNVEV (reference sequence). CDR3 sequence: CASSPGTVGQETQYF. The DNA for the CDR3 is TGTGCCAGCAGTCCAGGGACAGTGGGTCAAGAGACCCAGTACTTC.

This clonotype was detected a few times. The V gene is TRBV7-2, the J gene TRBJ2-3; D is undetermined. CDR1 SGHTA and CDR2 FQGNSA come from the germline V gene. The CDR3 runs 15 residues. V was trimmed by 1 base and J by 4 bases, leaving 12 bases between them. CDR3 sequence reads: CASSLVPLSADTQYF. The CDR3 DNA follows: TGTGCCAGCAGCTTAGTTCCCCTCAGCGCAGATACGCAGTATTTT.

V is TRBV25-1 and J is TRBJ2-7; no reliable D call. Germline lookup yields CDR1 MGHDK and CDR2 SYGVNS. There are 13 residues in the CDR3. V lost 8 bases and J 0 bases, leaving 11 bases between the germline ends. CDR3 region: CASRIEDSYEQYF. Written as DNA, the CDR3 is TGTGCCAGCCGGATCGAGGACTCCTACGAGCAGTACTTC.

The chain has TRBV6-2 or TRBV6-3 and TRBJ2-3; D is unresolved. The CDR3 is 16 amino acids. Trimming took 5 bases from V and 1 from J, leaving 16 bases between them. In germline, CDR1 is MNHEY, CDR2 SVGEGT. CDR3: CASSDPGGWRTDTQYF. The CDR3 region has the DNA TGTGCCAGCAGTGACCCCGGTGGCTGGCGCACAGATACGCAGTATTTT.

The CDR3 sequence is CARGARAYHGYTF. In nucleotides, the CDR3 is TGTGCCAGAGGGGCCAGGGCTTACCATGGCTACACCTTC. The rearrangement joins TRBV2 to TRBJ1-2, with a tentative D call TRBD1 (5 bases). In germline, CDR1 is SNHLY, CDR2 FYNNEI. Trimming removed 9 bases from V and 6 bases from J, with 17 bases in between. The CDR3 totals 13 residues.

The chain joins TRBV7-9 to TRBJ2-5; perhaps TRBD2 as D (5 bases). The V gene lost 7 bases and the J gene lost 11 bases, with 20 bases spanning the gap. Germline V gene lookup returns CDR1 SEHNR and CDR2 FQNEAQ (reference sequence). The CDR3 is made up of 13 amino acids. The DNA of the CDR3 is TGTGCCAGCACCAAGACGGGATTGGGTGAGCAGTACTTC. Translation gives CASTKTGLGEQYF.

This clonotype came up many times. This sequence joins TRBV7-2 and TRBJ2-5; D perhaps matches TRBD1 (6 bases). Germline CDR1 and CDR2: SGHTA and FQGNSA. The CDR3 extends over 13 amino acids. The V gene lost 5 bases and the J gene lost 2 bases, with 9 bases spanning the gap. The DNA for the CDR3 is TGTGCCAGCAGCGCAGGACAGCAAGAGACCCAGTACTTC. Translating it yields CASSAGQQETQYF.

The chain links TRBV3-1 to TRBJ2-5; 8 bases map to TRBD2. J lost 11 bases, V lost 5 bases, and 19 bases had no gene match. The germline gives CDR1 LGHDT, CDR2 YNNKEL (reference sequence). The CDR3 is 16 amino acids. CDR3 sequence: CASSTPTSEKYNEQYF. CDR3 DNA: TGTGCCAGCAGCACCCCGACTAGCGAGAAATACAATGAGCAGTACTTC.

Notes on this clonotype: The junction departs from germline at one end; a sequencing error may be responsible. This chain links TRBV6-5 with TRBJ2-7; 9 bases are shared with TRBD2. Germline assignment: CDR1 MNHEY and CDR2 SVGAGI. The CDR3 covers 15 residues. CDR3 in amino acids: CASSSPLAGIYGQYF. The CDR3 nucleotides read TGTGCCAGCAGTTCCCCGCTAGCGGGAATCTACGGGCAGTACTTC.